The T cell receptor beta chain described here comes from a study of human T cells and chemical hapten exposure. Study at large: It was small differences in pooled library volume that mainly caused per-sample TCR yields to vary. Points from the study as a whole: Given that the donors had alopecia, their immune response may differ from that seen in healthy people. Expanded TCRs clustered into significantly more large CDR3 similarity groups than controls, the analysis revealed.

Time point described: pre-sensitization, week 0. The treatment: therapeutic diphenylcyclopropenone sensitization with weekly scalp DPC. Trimming cost V 2 bases and J 2 bases, with 6 bases left between them. Germline values: CDR1 DFQATT, CDR2 SNEGSKA (reference sequence). The CDR3 contains 12 residues. TCRdb passed the RACE reads through MiXCR, listing each CDR3 protein once. Seen here are 240,000 or so distinct CDR3 sequences, about 8.6% observed once, and the top ten hold about 2.5%. A note on this clonotype: Antigen: not known.

The chain recombines TRBV20-1 with TRBJ2-5; D remains unclear. This sequence was found in a woman aged 40 to 49 with alopecia areata. Some clones in this sample may be carry-over from other donors' samples. The starting material was whole blood, obtained in connection with sensitization to the hapten diphenylcyclopropenone (DPC). The CDR3 nucleotides are TGCAGTGCTAGACTTAGACAAGAGACCCAGTACTTC. Protein product: CSARLRQETQYF.